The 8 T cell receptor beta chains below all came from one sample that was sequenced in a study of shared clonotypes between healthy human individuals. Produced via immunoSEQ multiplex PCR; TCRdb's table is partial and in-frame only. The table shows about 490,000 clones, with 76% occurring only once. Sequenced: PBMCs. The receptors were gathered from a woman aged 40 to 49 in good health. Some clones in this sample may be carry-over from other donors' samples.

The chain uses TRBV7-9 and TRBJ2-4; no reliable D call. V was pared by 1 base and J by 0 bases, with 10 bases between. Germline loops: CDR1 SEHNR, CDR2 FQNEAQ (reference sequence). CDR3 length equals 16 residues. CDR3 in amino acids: CASSLGVGLAKNIQYF. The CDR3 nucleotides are TGTGCCAGCAGCTTAGGCGTGGGCCTAGCCAAAAACATTCAGTACTTC.

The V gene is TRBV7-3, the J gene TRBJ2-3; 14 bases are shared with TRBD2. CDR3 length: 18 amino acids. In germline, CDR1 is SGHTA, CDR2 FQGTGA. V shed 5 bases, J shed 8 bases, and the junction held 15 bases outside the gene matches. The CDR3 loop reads CASSLGTSGGTLGGTQYF. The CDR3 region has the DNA TGTGCCAGCAGCCTAGGGACTAGCGGGGGTACCTTAGGGGGTACGCAGTATTTT.

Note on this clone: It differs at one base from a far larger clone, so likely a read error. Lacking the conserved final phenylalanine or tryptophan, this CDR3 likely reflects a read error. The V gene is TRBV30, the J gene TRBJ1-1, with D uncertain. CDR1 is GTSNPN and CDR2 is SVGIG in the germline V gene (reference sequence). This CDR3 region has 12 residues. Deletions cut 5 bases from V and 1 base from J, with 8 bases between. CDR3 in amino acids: CAWAPGNTEAFL. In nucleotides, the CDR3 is TGTGCCTGGGCCCCGGGGAACACTGAAGCTTTCCTT.

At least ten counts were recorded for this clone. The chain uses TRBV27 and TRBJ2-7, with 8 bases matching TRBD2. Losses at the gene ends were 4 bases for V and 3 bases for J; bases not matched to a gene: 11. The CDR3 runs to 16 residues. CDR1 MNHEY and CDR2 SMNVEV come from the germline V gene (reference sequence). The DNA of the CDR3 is TGTGCCAGCAGTTCCCCTGGGGGCGGGAGGCGCTACGAGCAGTACTTC. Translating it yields CASSSPGGGRRYEQYF.

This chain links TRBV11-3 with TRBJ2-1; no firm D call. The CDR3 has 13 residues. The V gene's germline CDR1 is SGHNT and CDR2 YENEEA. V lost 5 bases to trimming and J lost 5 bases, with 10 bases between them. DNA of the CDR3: TGTGCCAGCAGCCCCGACGGAGACAATGAGCAGTTCTTC. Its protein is CASSPDGDNEQFF. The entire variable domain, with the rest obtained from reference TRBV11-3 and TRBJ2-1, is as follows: EAGVVQSPRYKIIEKKQPVAFWCNPISGHNTLYWYLQNLGQGPELLIRYENEEAVDDSQLPKDRFSAERLKGVDSTLKIQPAELGDSAVYLCASSPDGDNEQFFGPGTRLTVL.

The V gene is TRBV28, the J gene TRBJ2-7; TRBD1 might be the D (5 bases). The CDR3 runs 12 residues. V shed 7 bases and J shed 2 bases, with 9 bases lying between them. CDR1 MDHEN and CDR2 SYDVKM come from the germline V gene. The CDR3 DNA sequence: TGTGCCAGCACGGACAAAGCCTACGAGCAGTACTTC. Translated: CASTDKAYEQYF.

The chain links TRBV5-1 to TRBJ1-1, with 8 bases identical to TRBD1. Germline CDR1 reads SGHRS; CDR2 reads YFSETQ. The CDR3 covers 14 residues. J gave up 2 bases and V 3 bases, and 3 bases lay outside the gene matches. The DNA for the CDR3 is TGCGCCAGCAGCTGGGGGACAGGTAACACTGAAGCTTTCTTT. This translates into CASSWGTGNTEAFF.

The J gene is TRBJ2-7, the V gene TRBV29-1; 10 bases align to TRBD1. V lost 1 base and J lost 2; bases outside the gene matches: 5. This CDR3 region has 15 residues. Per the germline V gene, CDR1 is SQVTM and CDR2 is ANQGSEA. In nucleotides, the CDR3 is TGCAGCGTTGAAGGTGGACAGGGGGGGACCTACGAGCAGTACTTC. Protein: CSVEGGQGGTYEQYF.